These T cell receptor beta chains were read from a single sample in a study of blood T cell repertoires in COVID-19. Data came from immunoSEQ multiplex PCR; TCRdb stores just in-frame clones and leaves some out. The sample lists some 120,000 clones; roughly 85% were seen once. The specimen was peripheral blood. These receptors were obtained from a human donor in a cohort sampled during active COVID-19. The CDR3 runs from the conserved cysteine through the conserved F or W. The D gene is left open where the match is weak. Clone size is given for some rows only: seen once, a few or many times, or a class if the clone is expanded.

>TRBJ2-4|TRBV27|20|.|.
TGTGCCAACACTGAACCTCGACAGGATCCACCCTCCCTAGCCAAAAACATTCAGTACTTC
CANTEPRQDPPSLAKNIQYF
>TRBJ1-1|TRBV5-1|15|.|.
TGCGCCAGCAGCCTAAGGACGGACAAGAACACTGAAGCTTTCTTT
CASSLRTDKNTEAFF
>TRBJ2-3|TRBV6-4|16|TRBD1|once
TGTGCCAGCAGAGAGGGACAGTCCGGGGGCACAGATACGCAGTATTTT
CASREGQSGGTDTQYF
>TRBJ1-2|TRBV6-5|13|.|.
TGTGCCAGCAGAGCCCCCGCCGGGGGGGGCTACACCTTC
CASRAPAGGGYTF
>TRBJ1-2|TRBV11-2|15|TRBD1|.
TGTGCCAGCAGCTTAGCCGGGACAGGGCCCTATGGCTACACCTTC
CASSLAGTGPYGYTF
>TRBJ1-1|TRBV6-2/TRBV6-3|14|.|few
TGTGCCAGCAGTTATGGTCCGGGGTTTTCTGAAGCTTTCTTT
CASSYGPGFSEAFF
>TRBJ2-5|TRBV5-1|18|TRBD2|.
TGCGCCAGCAGCTCCCTTATGACTAGCGGCACAGTTCTAGAGACCCAGTACTTC
CASSSLMTSGTVLETQYF
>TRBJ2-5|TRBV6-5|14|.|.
TGTGCCAGCAGTCAGGGACTTGCCCAAGAGACCCAGTACTTC
CASSQGLAQETQYF
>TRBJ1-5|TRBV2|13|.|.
TGTGCCAGCAGTGATGGCCTCAATCAGCCCCAGCATTTT
CASSDGLNQPQHF
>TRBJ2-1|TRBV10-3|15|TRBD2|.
TGTGCCATCAGTGGTACTAGCGGGAGTTACAATGAGCAGTTCTTC
CAISGTSGSYNEQFF
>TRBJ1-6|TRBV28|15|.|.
TGTGCCAGCAGTCTCCAGGGTACCGGTAATTCACCCCTCCACTTT
CASSLQGTGNSPLHF
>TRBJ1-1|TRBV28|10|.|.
TGTGCCGGAGGGATCACTGAAGCTTTCTTT
CAGGITEAFF
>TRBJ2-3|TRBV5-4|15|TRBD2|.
TGTGCCAGCAGCTTTGGTAGCGGGAGCACAGATACGCAGTATTTT
CASSFGSGSTDTQYF
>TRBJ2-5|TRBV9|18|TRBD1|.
TGTGCCAGCAGCGTAGGTCGTTTCTGGGGGACAGACCAAGAGACCCAGTACTTC
CASSVGRFWGTDQETQYF
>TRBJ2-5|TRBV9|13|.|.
TGTGCCAGCAGCGTAGTAGGGGGAGAGACCCAGTACTTC
CASSVVGGETQYF
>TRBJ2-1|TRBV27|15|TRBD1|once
TGTGCCAGCAGCCGACCGGGACAGATTAACAATGAGCAGTTCTTC
CASSRPGQINNEQFF
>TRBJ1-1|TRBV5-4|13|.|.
TGTGCCAGCAGCTTGACAGGGAATACTGAAGCTTTCTTT
CASSLTGNTEAFF